This passage covers 25 T cell receptor beta chains from one sample sequenced in a study of blood T cell repertoires in COVID-19. The data were produced by immunoSEQ multiplex PCR, yet TCRdb's version contains in-frame clones alone and is incomplete. Of about 280,000 clones in the sample, approximately 89% are singletons; the top ten hold roughly 2.8%. Sequenced input: PBMCs or T cells enriched from blood (not recorded which). Every receptor here comes from a man in his forties who had been exposed to COVID-19.

This chain connects TRBV2 to TRBJ1-4, with D tentatively TRBD1 (6 bases). The CDR3 is 13 amino acids. V was clipped by 4 bases and J by 6 bases, with 9 bases between them. Germline V lookup: CDR1 SNHLY, CDR2 FYNNEI. This chain's CDR3 is CASSGGGHEKLFF. The CDR3 coding sequence is TGTGCCAGCAGTGGGGGGGGCCATGAAAAACTGTTTTTT.

The J gene is TRBJ2-1, the V gene TRBV7-9; 8 bases are a match to TRBD2. V dropped 5 bases and J dropped 10; count of bases not matched to a gene: 19. The V gene's germline CDR1 is SEHNR and CDR2 FQNEAQ (reference sequence). The CDR3 sequence is 17 residues long. CDR3 nucleotide sequence: TGTGCCAGCAGCCCAAGAACTAGCGGCGTGAATCGAGGGGAGCAGTTCTTC. The encoded protein is CASSPRTSGVNRGEQFF. The full variable domain, in which reference TRBV7-9 and TRBJ2-1 provide the parts outside the CDR3, is DTGVSQNPRHKITKRGQNVTFRCDPISEHNRLYWYRQTLGQGPEFLTYFQNEAQLEKSRLLSDRFSAERPKGSFSTLEIQRTEQGDSAMYLCASSPRTSGVNRGEQFFGPGTRLTVL.

The gene calls are TRBV27 and TRBJ2-2; 10 nucleotides agree with TRBD2. J gave up 7 bases and V 5 bases, and 10 bases lay outside the gene matches. This CDR3 is built from 16 residues. CDR1 is MNHEY and CDR2 is SMNVEV in the germline V gene (reference sequence). The CDR3: CASSKTSGILIGELFF. In nucleotides, the CDR3 is TGTGCCAGCAGTAAAACTAGCGGGATTCTCATCGGGGAGCTGTTTTTT.

V is TRBV27 and J is TRBJ2-3; D call uncertain. Trimming took 0 bases from V and 0 from J, leaving 4 bases between them. The CDR3 extends over 14 amino acids. Germline lookup yields CDR1 MNHEY and CDR2 SMNVEV (reference sequence). The CDR3 coding sequence is TGTGCCAGCAGTTTATCGGGCAGCACAGATACGCAGTATTTT. Translation gives CASSLSGSTDTQYF.

The chain joins TRBV19 to TRBJ1-2, with D uncertain. The CDR3 is 13 residues long. Per the germline V gene, CDR1 is LNHDA and CDR2 is SQIVND (reference sequence). The ends were cut back, 7 bases at V and 4 bases at J, with 13 bases in the middle. Written as DNA, the CDR3 is TGTGCCAGTAATCGGGGAGGCGGCTATGGCTACACCTTC. It specifies CASNRGGGYGYTF.

The chain couples TRBV7-9 to TRBJ1-4; the match to TRBD1 covers 7 bases. The CDR3 loop spans 14 amino acids. The junction had 7 bases not matched to a gene; V was cut back by 6 bases and J by 6 bases. The germline V gene encodes CDR1 SEHNR and CDR2 FQNEAQ (reference sequence). CDR3 residues: CASRRQGGDEKLFF. The CDR3 nucleotides are TGTGCCAGCAGGAGACAGGGTGGTGATGAAAAACTGTTTTTT.

The chain combines TRBV19 with TRBJ1-5, with 7 positions matching TRBD1. The J segment lost 5 bases and the V segment lost 3 bases, leaving 10 bases of the junction unmatched. Germline loops: CDR1 LNHDA, CDR2 SQIVND (reference sequence). The CDR3 contains 16 residues. Here the CDR3 reads CASSIEGQKRHQPQHF. CDR3 sequence (DNA): TGTGCCAGTAGTATCGAGGGACAGAAAAGACATCAGCCCCAGCATTTT. Full variable domain (missing parts from reference TRBV19 and TRBJ1-5): DGGITQSPKYLFRKEGQNVTLSCEQNLNHDAMYWYRQDPGQGLRLIYYSQIVNDFQKGDIAEGYSVSREKKESFPLTVTSAQKNPTAFYLCASSIEGQKRHQPQHFGDGTRLSIL.

The V and J genes are TRBV30 and TRBJ1-4, with 8 bases matching TRBD1. Losses at the gene ends were 3 bases for V and 9 bases for J; bases not matched to a gene: 6. The CDR3 consists of 13 residues. Germline loops: CDR1 GTSNPN, CDR2 SVGIG (reference sequence). The CDR3 protein is CAWSTGGQKKLFF. CDR3 sequence (DNA): TGTGCCTGGAGCACAGGGGGTCAAAAAAAACTGTTTTTT.

The chain couples TRBV5-1 to TRBJ1-2, with 9 bases that match TRBD1. The germline V gene encodes CDR1 SGHRS and CDR2 YFSETQ. V lost 3 bases, J lost 5 bases, and 5 bases stayed unmatched. The CDR3 runs 14 residues. CDR3 in DNA: TGCGCCAGCAGCTCGGGAGACAGGGGGTATGGCTACACCTTC. This codes for CASSSGDRGYGYTF.

The V and J genes are TRBV28 and TRBJ1-1, with D possibly being TRBD1 (5 bases). Per the germline V gene, CDR1 is MDHEN and CDR2 is SYDVKM. The CDR3 has 12 amino acids. Trimming took 7 bases from V and 4 from J, leaving 10 bases between them. CDR3 DNA sequence: TGTGCCAGCACCTCAGGGCCCACTGAAGCTTTCTTT. This gives the protein CASTSGPTEAFF.

The chain links TRBV3-1 (or the pseudogene TRBV3-2) to TRBJ1-5, with D possibly TRBD1 on 5 matching bases. The V gene lost 5 bases and the J gene lost 6 bases, with 11 bases spanning the gap. CDR3 size: 13 residues. The germline V gene has CDR1 LGHDT and CDR2 YNNKEL (reference sequence). CDR3 region: CASSFTGTQPQHF. The CDR3 DNA sequence: TGTGCCAGCAGCTTTACAGGTACTCAGCCCCAGCATTTT.

The chain joins TRBV11-1 to TRBJ1-1; no reliable D call. Germline CDR1 and CDR2: SGHAT and FQDESV (reference sequence). V was trimmed by 0 bases and J by 3 bases, leaving 5 bases between them. CDR3 size: 13 residues. Written as DNA, the CDR3 is TGTGCCAGCAGCTTAGCAACTGACACTGAAGCTTTCTTT. Its protein is CASSLATDTEAFF. Combining the CDR3 with reference TRBV11-1 and TRBJ1-1 gives the whole variable domain EAEVAQSPRYKITEKSQAVAFWCDPISGHATLYWYRQILGQGPELLVQFQDESVVDDSQLPKDRFSAERLKGVDSTLKIQPAELGDSAMYLCASSLATDTEAFFGQGTRLTVV.

The genes are TRBV30 and TRBJ1-4; 7 bases map to TRBD1. Germline V gene sequence: CDR1 GTSNPN, CDR2 SVGIG (reference sequence). CDR3 length: 16 residues. Trimming took 1 base from V and 7 from J; bases not matched to a gene: 12. CDR3 in DNA: TGTGCCTGGAGTGACGGTTTAGGGGGCTATATTGAAAAACTGTTTTTT. Its protein product is CAWSDGLGGYIEKLFF.

V usage is TRBV6-5 and J usage is TRBJ2-5, with 8 bases identical to TRBD1. J lost 2 bases, V lost 5 bases, and 4 bases had no gene match. Per germline, CDR1 MNHEY and CDR2 SVGAGI. This CDR3 contains 14 residues. The CDR3 here is CASSLNRGQETQYF. Written as DNA, the CDR3 is TGTGCCAGCAGTCTTAACAGGGGGCAAGAGACCCAGTACTTC.

The chain is built from TRBV18 and TRBJ2-1; 8 bases agree with TRBD1. The CDR3 runs to 15 residues. Germline V gene sequence: CDR1 KGHSH, CDR2 LQKENI. V lost 5 bases and J lost 6; bases outside the gene matches: 9. Written as DNA, the CDR3 is TGTGCCAGCTCAGCCGGGACAGGTGGTTTCAATGAGCAGTTCTTC. Translating it yields CASSAGTGGFNEQFF.

The rearrangement joins TRBV24-1 to TRBJ2-1; possible D gene TRBD1, 6 bases. V gave up 3 bases and J gave up 6 bases, with 17 bases separating them. Looked up from germline, CDR1 is KGHDR and CDR2 is SFDVKD. There are 16 residues in the CDR3. Here the CDR3 DNA reads TGTGCCACCAGTGATACGACAGGCCTTGCCCGCAATGAGCAGTTCTTC. Translating it yields CATSDTTGLARNEQFF.

The rearrangement uses TRBV29-1 and TRBJ2-2; 8 positions match TRBD2. Germline CDR1 SQVTM, CDR2 ANQGSEA. This CDR3 is built from 15 residues. V dropped 3 bases and J dropped 2; count of bases not matched to a gene: 5. The CDR3 sequence: CSVDLAGGNTGELFF. The CDR3, as DNA: TGCAGCGTTGATTTGGCGGGAGGTAACACCGGGGAGCTGTTTTTT.

The chain couples TRBV5-1 to TRBJ2-1; 7 bases match TRBD1. V lost 0 bases to trimming and J lost 0 bases; unmatched junction nucleotides: 9. This CDR3 is built from 18 residues. The V gene's germline CDR1 is SGHRS and CDR2 YFSETQ. The CDR3 reads CASSLGQGRAPSYNEQFF. For the CDR3, the DNA is TGCGCCAGCAGCTTGGGACAGGGTCGGGCGCCCTCCTACAATGAGCAGTTCTTC.

This rearrangement joins TRBV19 to TRBJ2-4, with TRBD1 identical over 9 bases. Germline CDR1 reads LNHDA; CDR2 reads SQIVND (reference sequence). After removal of 5 bases from V and 0 bases from J, the junction contained 5 bases not matched to a gene. This CDR3 spans 16 amino acids. The CDR3 reads CASSGDRGIAKNIQYF. CDR3 nucleotide sequence: TGTGCCAGTAGTGGAGACAGGGGGATAGCCAAAAACATTCAGTACTTC.

CDR3 protein: CASSVSPGTTGANVLTF. The CDR3, as DNA: TGTGCCAGCAGCGTCTCCCCGGGGACAACTGGGGCCAACGTCCTGACTTTC. The V call is TRBV9, the J call TRBJ2-6; D is possibly TRBD1 (6 bases). V shed 2 bases and J shed 2 bases, with 14 bases lying between them. This CDR3 has 17 residues. CDR1 and CDR2 (germline): SGDLS, YYNGEE.

The rearrangement joins TRBV5-4 to TRBJ2-7; TRBD2 matches 11 bases. Germline V lookup: CDR1 SGHNT, CDR2 YYREEE (reference sequence). CDR3 size: 15 residues. Germline trimming cut 3 bases from V and 4 bases from J; bases unmatched to any gene: 6. This CDR3 reads CASSYETSGMYEQYF. For the CDR3, the DNA is TGTGCCAGCAGCTACGAGACTAGCGGGATGTACGAGCAGTACTTC.

J is TRBJ2-7 and V is TRBV6-5, with 11 nucleotides matching TRBD2. The CDR3 spans 15 residues. Germline-derived CDR1 and CDR2 are MNHEY and SVGAGI. Trimming removed 7 bases from V and 2 bases from J; junction bases left unmatched: 7. The CDR3 nucleotides are TGTGCCAGCACCGGACTAGCGGGTGGGCCCTACGAGCAGTACTTC. It encodes CASTGLAGGPYEQYF.

The chain uses TRBV5-1 and TRBJ1-4; the D is unclear. The V gene's germline CDR1 is SGHRS and CDR2 YFSETQ. The CDR3 extends over 14 amino acids. V was clipped by 6 bases and J by 2 bases, with 11 bases between them. The CDR3 DNA is TGCGCCAGCAAGAGGGATTCGACTAATGAAAAACTGTTTTTT. It translates to CASKRDSTNEKLFF.

This clone was seen a few times. The rearrangement uses TRBV18 and TRBJ2-1; TRBD1 might be the D (5 bases). CDR1 is KGHSH and CDR2 is LQKENI in the germline V gene. V lost 3 bases, J lost 7 bases, and 13 bases lay in between. This CDR3 comprises 14 residues. The CDR3 coding sequence is TGTGCCAGCTCACCTCCCAGGGCCGGGAATGAGCAGTTCTTC. Translated: CASSPPRAGNEQFF.

The rearrangement links TRBV19 to TRBJ1-2, with D possibly matching TRBD1 (6 bases). V was trimmed by 4 bases and J by 8 bases, leaving 14 bases between them. This CDR3 has 13 amino acids. Per the germline V gene, CDR1 is LNHDA and CDR2 is SQIVND (reference sequence). CDR3 coding DNA: TGTGCCAGTAGTAATTGGACAGTCCAAGGCTACACCTTC. Amino acid sequence: CASSNWTVQGYTF.